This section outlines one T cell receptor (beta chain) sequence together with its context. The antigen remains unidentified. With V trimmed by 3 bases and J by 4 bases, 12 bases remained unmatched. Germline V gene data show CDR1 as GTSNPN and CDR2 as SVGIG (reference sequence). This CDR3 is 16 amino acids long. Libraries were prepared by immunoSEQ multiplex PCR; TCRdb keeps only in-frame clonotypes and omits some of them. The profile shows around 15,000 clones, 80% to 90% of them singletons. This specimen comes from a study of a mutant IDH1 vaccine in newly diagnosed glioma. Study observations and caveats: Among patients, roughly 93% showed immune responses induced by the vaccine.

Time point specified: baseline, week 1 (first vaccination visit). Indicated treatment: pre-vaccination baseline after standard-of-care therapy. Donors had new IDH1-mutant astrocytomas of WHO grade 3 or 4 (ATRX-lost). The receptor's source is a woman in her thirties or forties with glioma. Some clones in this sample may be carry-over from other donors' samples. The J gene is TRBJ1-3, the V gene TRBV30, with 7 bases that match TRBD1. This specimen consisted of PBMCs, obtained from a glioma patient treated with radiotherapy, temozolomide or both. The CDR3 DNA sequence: TGTGCCTGGAGGCACCGCAGGGGGGGGTACGGAAACACCATATATTTT. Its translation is CAWRHRRGGYGNTIYF.